Included here is one T cell receptor (beta chain) sequence, with context. Its specific antigen is unknown. Base qualities are not provided; no much larger clone lies one nucleotide away. Healthy HIV-negative adults with no recently reported acute infections or vaccinations were included as donors. Only Caucasian adults living in Nashville, Tennessee, USA were represented among the donors. CD4+ T cells were enriched by magnetic negative selection; naive cells were then positively selected on CD45RA, and the negative fraction formed the memory subset. After blood collection by leukapheresis, PBMCs were isolated using Ficoll-Histopaque density gradient centrifugation and then cryopreserved in the vapor phase of liquid nitrogen. Purity and quantity of every magnetically sorted T cell population were checked by analytical flow cytometry. Genomic DNA was isolated from every sorted fraction and measured by UV absorbance on a Nanodrop 2000c.

Using the deep immunoSEQ assay, TCR CDR3 regions were amplified from genomic DNA by multiplex PCR. Extracted genomic DNA from each cell subset was distributed evenly across all wells of several immunoSEQ 96-well plates, and each plate was treated as a replicate. For sorted subsets, each replicate PCR was loaded with around 220 ng genomic DNA, equivalent to 30,000 or so T cell genomes. The purified libraries were quantified using a Qubit 3.0 fluorometer, sized with a Bioanalyzer 2100, and then quantified again using the KAPA Library Quantification kit. Every immunoSEQ 96-well plate was sequenced on a separate single-read 150-cycle Illumina NextSeq 550 flow cell. Processing in the source paper ran as follows. The immunoSEQ output contained only junctional sequences without quality scores, so filtering could not match that applied to full-length reads. To assign V/J genes and CDR3, sequences were annotated against IMGT germline references using PyIR, a Python wrapper for IgBLAST v1.9. Reads with weak V/J assignments (E-value above 1e-6), missing CDR3, stop codons, out-of-frame junctions, or ambiguous translated residues were removed. V3J clonotypes were defined as sequences sharing the same inferred V gene, J gene, and CDR3 amino acid sequence. The percentage overlap between two repertoires was calculated by dividing the number of shared unique clonotypes by the size of the smaller repertoire. Richness of each repertoire was evaluated using RTK rarefaction, the Chao1 estimator, and Recon v2.1 estimates of unobserved clonotypes. Generation probabilities were computed with OLGA for all TCRbeta clonotypes obtained by the gDNA method from several donors. The table was pulled from immuneACCESS by TCRdb, which kept in-frame rearrangements only. Such tables lose some clones; where checked, under half of the loss comes from unresolved V genes, and the rest has no known cause. V and J calls and clone size are as listed in that table; D and trimming were resolved from the DNA. The sample data list over a million clones, and approximately 80% of these were observed just once. The ten largest account for 0.5% to 0.6% of the sample.

These data are taken from a study of shared clonotypes between healthy human individuals (dated by TCRdb to the early 2020s). Study-wide context: The cohort included three men and a couple of women between 18 and 49 years of age. Per donor, three plates each were used for CD4 naive and CD4 memory, two for CD8 naive, and one for CD8 memory. Blood TCR repertoires of about five healthy adults were deeply sequenced to estimate repertoire size and the extent of clonotype sharing between individuals. Libraries were prepared and TCR repertoires were sequenced by different laboratories using diverse techniques, in order to increase sequencing depth and limit assay-specific biases. Per donor, leukapheresis produced somewhere between about 0.8 and 9 billion PBMCs. What the authors observed across the whole study: When a handful of donors were compared, the shared fraction of clonotypes was around 5.1% for naive CD4, less than 4% for naive CD8, 2.3% for memory CD4, and 0.4% for memory CD8. Because the study included only a small number of donors, the genetic and exposure-history diversity represented was limited. Sampling was restricted to blood, and TCR repertoires in tissue are likely to differ from TCR repertoires in blood. Compared with non-shared clonotypes, clonotypes shared by all four sorted-subset donors had higher generation probabilities. Estimated clonotype richness was generally larger for naive than for memory subsets. Based on pairwise subsampling, the degree of clonotype sharing among donors was expected to be affected by sequencing depth. Incomplete sequencing was indicated by rarefaction of sorted-subset datasets, despite the large sequencing depth.

The CDR3 measures 12 amino acids from cysteine to phenylalanine. Solely the CDR3 DNA is kept, with 36 bases framed from the first base. CDR1 and CDR2 (MNHNS, SASEGT) derive from the germline V gene. Relative to germline, V is 11 bases shorter and J is 1 base shorter, with 9 bases between their ends. The TCR was taken from a man younger than 35 in good health. Some clones in this sample may be carry-over from other donors' samples. The chain uses TRBV6-1 and TRBJ2-1, and possibly TRBD2, on 6 matching bases. Specimen: memory CD4+ T cells from PBMCs. Interpreted using the paper, the cell subset or site label stands for: CD45RA-negative fraction. DNA sequence: TGTGCCGTGGCGGGGTCCTACAATGAGCAGTTCTTC. The resulting protein is CAVAGSYNEQFF.